This is a list of T cell receptor beta chains from one sample in a study of early T cells in non-severe SARS-CoV-2 infection. One entry per CDR3 protein, called by TCRdb with MiXCR from the 5' RACE reads. The table has about 100,000 distinct CDR3 sequences, over 8.5% seen once. Source material: whole blood. These receptors were taken from an adult who was a healthcare worker with PCR-confirmed SARS-CoV-2 infection or an uninfected control (not recorded which). Both conserved end residues are part of each CDR3. A D gene is named only where the DNA matches it firmly. Size is omitted from some rows. Given values are once, few, many or a class for expanded clones.

j_call v_call d_call clone_size cdr3_nt cdr3_aa
TRBJ2-1 TRBV5-4 TRBD2 few TGTGCCAGCAGCTCGGTAGCGGGAGGTTCCTACAATGAGCAGTTCTTC CASSSVAGGSYNEQFF
TRBJ2-1 TRBV4-1 NA NA TGCGCCAGCAGCCCCCAGGGCGGGCGGGTCTCCTACAATGAGCAGTTCTTC CASSPQGGRVSYNEQFF
TRBJ2-2 TRBV2 NA many TGTGCCAGCAGTGAGGGGACATACACCGGGGAGCTGTTTTTT CASSEGTYTGELFF
TRBJ2-2 TRBV15 TRBD2 many TGTGCCACCAGCAGAGATCTGCTAGCGGGAGTTCCGAACACCGGGGAGCTGTTTTTT CATSRDLLAGVPNTGELFF
TRBJ1-1 TRBV2 NA many TGTGCCAGCAGTGAAGCGTATGGGGAAGCTTTCTTT CASSEAYGEAFF
TRBJ2-3 TRBV11-2 TRBD2 few TGTGCCAGCAGCTTAGTAGGGGGACTAGCTGAAGCGGATACGCAGTATTTT CASSLVGGLAEADTQYF
TRBJ2-2 TRBV6-1 TRBD2 many TGTGCCAGCAGTGTACCCACGACTAGCGGGAAGAACACCGGGGAGCTGTTTTTT CASSVPTTSGKNTGELFF
TRBJ2-5 TRBV7-2 NA NA TGTGCCAGCAGCTTAGGGTTGCGGTACCAAGAGACCCAGTACTTC CASSLGLRYQETQYF
TRBJ2-7 TRBV7-9 NA many TGTGCCAGCGAGACGGGGAGCTCCTACGAGCAGTACTTC CASETGSSYEQYF
TRBJ2-1 TRBV6-6 TRBD2 NA TGTGCCAGCTTTGGAGCGGGAGGGGCCTACAATGAGCAGTTCTTC CASFGAGGAYNEQFF
TRBJ2-7 TRBV30 TRBD2 few TGTGCCTGGAGTCCAAAGGGGAGGGGCGCCTACGAGCAGTACTTC CAWSPKGRGAYEQYF
TRBJ2-2 TRBV2 TRBD2 NA TGTGCCAGCAAGCGGGAGGGGGCGAACACCGGGGAGCTGTTTTTT CASKREGANTGELFF
TRBJ2-7 TRBV9 TRBD1 once TGTGCCAGCAGCGCCTTACAGGGGACATCCTACGAGCTGTACTTC CASSALQGTSYELYF
TRBJ2-1 TRBV28 NA many TGTGCCAGCAGTCCCCGTGGGTTCAGGGACAATGAGCAGTTCTTC CASSPRGFRDNEQFF
TRBJ2-1 TRBV11-2 TRBD1 few TGTGCCAGCAACTCCTGGGACAGAGGGATCTACAATGAGCAGTTCTTC CASNSWDRGIYNEQFF
TRBJ2-3 TRBV7-2 NA NA TGTGCCAGCACCCCGTCAGATACGCAGTATTTT CASTPSDTQYF
TRBJ1-5 TRBV19 TRBD1 many TGTGCCAGTAACCCCGGACAGGGGATTCAGCCCCAGCATTTT CASNPGQGIQPQHF
TRBJ2-1 TRBV3-1 TRBD2 NA TGTGCCAGCAGCCGTGATCAGGAGCGGGAGGAGAGTGAGCAGTTCTTC CASSRDQEREESEQFF
TRBJ1-2 TRBV7-2 TRBD1 NA TGTGCCAGCAGCTTGGCGGACAGGCCTAACTATGGCTACACCTTC CASSLADRPNYGYTF
TRBJ2-1 TRBV29-1 NA NA TGCAGCGTTGAGGTAAATGAGCAGTTCTTC CSVEVNEQFF